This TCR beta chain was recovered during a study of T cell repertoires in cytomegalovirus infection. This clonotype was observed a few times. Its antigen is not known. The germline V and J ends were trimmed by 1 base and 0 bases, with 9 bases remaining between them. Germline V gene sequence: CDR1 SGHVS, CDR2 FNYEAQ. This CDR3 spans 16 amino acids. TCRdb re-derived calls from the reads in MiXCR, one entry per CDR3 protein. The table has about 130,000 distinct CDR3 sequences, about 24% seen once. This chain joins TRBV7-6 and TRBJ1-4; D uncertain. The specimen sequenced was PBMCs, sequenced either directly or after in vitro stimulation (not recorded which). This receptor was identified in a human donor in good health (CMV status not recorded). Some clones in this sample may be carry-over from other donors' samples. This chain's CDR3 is CASSLGAAATNEKLFF. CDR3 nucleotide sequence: TGTGCCAGCAGCTTAGGTGCGGCTGCAACTAATGAAAAACTGTTTTTT.